Each of the 2 T cell receptor beta chains below was sequenced from the same sample in a study of memory CD4+ T cells and cytomegalovirus serostatus. Assay used: immunoSEQ multiplex PCR; TCRdb lists only in-frame clones, some missing. The profile shows tens of thousands of clones, 60% to 80% of them singletons. Single viable CD3+CD4+CD8-CD45RO+ cells were sorted as the memory CD4+ T cells. The sequenced sample was memory CD4+ T cells from blood. These receptors came from an adult in good health and CMV-seronegative.

J is TRBJ2-7 and V is TRBV10-3; 15 bases align to TRBD2. CDR1 is ENHRY, CDR2 SYGVKD, per germline. The junction had 6 bases not matched to a gene; V was cut back by 6 bases and J by 0 bases. The CDR3 covers 17 residues. The CDR3 loop is CAIRAGLAGGSSYEQYF. Here the CDR3 DNA reads TGTGCCATCAGAGCGGGACTAGCGGGAGGAAGCTCCTACGAGCAGTACTTC.

The sample holds one count of this clone. V is TRBV4-1 and J is TRBJ1-5; TRBD1 matches at 7 bases. This CDR3 has 16 amino acids. V gave up 3 bases and J gave up 4 bases; unmatched junction bases: 9. Germline V gene data show CDR1 as MGHRA and CDR2 as YSYEKL. This CDR3 reads CASSQVDREENQPQHF. The DNA for the CDR3 is TGCGCCAGCAGCCAGGTAGACAGGGAAGAAAATCAGCCCCAGCATTTT.